The clone carrying this T cell receptor beta chain has only a few counts. The CDR3 runs 13 residues. V lost 8 bases and J 5 bases, leaving 15 bases between the germline ends. TCRdb reanalysed the RT-PCR reads using MiXCR and keeps one entry per CDR3 protein. The repertoire consists of about 680,000 distinct CDR3 sequences, with 14% occurring once and the leading ten covering around 3.3%. This chain connects TRBV12-3 or TRBV12-4 to TRBJ2-5; maybe TRBD1 (6 bases). This sequence originates from a female donor in good health, serving as a healthy control. The specimen was memory CD4+ T cells from blood. The CDR3 DNA sequence: TGTGCCAGCCGGGGACATCCTCTGGAGACCCAGTACTTC. Amino acids: CASRGHPLETQYF.